This T cell receptor (beta chain) was recovered during a study of Ad26.COV2.S vaccination and SARS-CoV-2 variants. Stated treatment: about 20 received Ad26.COV2.S at low or high dose, single or two shots; 5 received placebo; per-sample allocation not given. Following the first vaccine or placebo injection, samples were taken on day 63. The data were produced by immunoSEQ multiplex PCR, yet TCRdb's version contains in-frame clones alone and is incomplete. The sample records roughly 300,000 clones, 70% to 90% being singletons. J lost 8 bases, V lost 6 bases, and 12 bases had no gene match. Germline V CDR1 and CDR2: PRHDT, FYEKMQ (reference sequence). The CDR3 totals 15 residues.

This material consisted of peripheral blood, taken in a trial of Ad26.COV2.S vaccine versus placebo. J is TRBJ2-1 and V is TRBV13, with 8 bases aligning to TRBD2. The clonotype comes from a person aged 18-60 years who received the Ad26.COV2.S COVID-19 vaccine or a placebo. In DNA, the CDR3 is TGTGCCAGCAGGCCCTCAGTAGCGGGGATACATGAGCAGTTCTTC. It translates to CASRPSVAGIHEQFF.